The 28 T cell receptor beta chains in this list originate from one sample, sequenced in a study of OX40 agonist ivuxolimab in advanced cancers. The data were produced by immunoSEQ multiplex PCR, yet TCRdb's version contains in-frame clones alone and is incomplete. The sample consists of 55,000 to 75,000 clones, around 86% of them appearing once. Sequencing was performed on CD4+ or CD8+ T cells sorted from blood, taken in a trial of the OX40 agonist ivuxolimab. These TCRs come from an adult with an advanced solid tumor such as melanoma, head and neck, liver or kidney cancer.

This clone was seen just once. The chain links TRBV4-1 to TRBJ2-7; the D is unclear. The CDR3 totals 14 residues. V was pared by 0 bases and J by 3 bases, with 9 bases between. Looked up from germline, CDR1 is MGHRA and CDR2 is YSYEKL. In DNA, the CDR3 is TGCGCCAGCAGCCAAGATGGAGCAGTCTACGAGCAGTACTTC. The encoded protein is CASSQDGAVYEQYF.

This rearrangement joins TRBV28 to TRBJ1-4; the D is unclear. V was trimmed by 7 bases and J by 0 bases, leaving 9 bases between them. There are 14 residues in the CDR3. Germline values: CDR1 MDHEN, CDR2 SYDVKM. DNA of the CDR3: TGTGCCAGCACCCGAGCTGCAACTAATGAAAAACTGTTTTTT. Translation: CASTRAATNEKLFF.

V and J are TRBV27 and TRBJ1-5; TRBD1 matches at 7 bases. From germline, CDR1 is MNHEY and CDR2 SMNVEV (reference sequence). V was clipped by 2 bases and J by 2 bases; unmatched bases: 9. The CDR3 has 17 amino acids. The CDR3 protein is CASSLLSTGMGNQPQHF. CDR3 in DNA: TGTGCCAGCAGTTTACTTTCGACAGGGATGGGCAATCAGCCCCAGCATTTT.

The chain carries TRBV6-1 and TRBJ2-3; D gene ambiguous. This CDR3 spans 16 amino acids. With 1 base removed from V and 2 bases from J, the gap between germline ends came to 13 bases. Germline loops: CDR1 MNHNS, CDR2 SASEGT. The CDR3 region has the DNA TGTGCCAGCAGTGAAGGGGGTGGGTTGATCACAGATACGCAGTATTTT. Protein: CASSEGGGLITDTQYF.

CDR3 coding DNA: TGTGCCAGCAGCTCGAGGGCAGGGACAGACGAGCAGTACTTC. Protein: CASSSRAGTDEQYF. V gene TRBV7-2 combines with J gene TRBJ2-7, with 7 bases lining up with TRBD1. Losses at the gene ends were 4 bases for V and 5 bases for J; bases not matched to a gene: 8. Germline CDR1 reads SGHTA; CDR2 reads FQGNSA. The CDR3 has 14 amino acids.

This clone has just one count. The rearrangement uses TRBV18 and TRBJ2-1; 10 positions agree with TRBD2. From germline, CDR1 is KGHSH and CDR2 LQKENI. This CDR3 has 15 residues. The ends lost 4 bases at V and 7 bases at J; junction bases unmatched: 7. The CDR3 DNA reads as TGTGCCAGCTCACGGACTAGCGGCTCCTCGAATGAGCAGTTCTTC. As protein: CASSRTSGSSNEQFF.

V is TRBV19 and J is TRBJ2-6, with D hard to call. From germline, CDR1 is LNHDA and CDR2 SQIVND (reference sequence). There are 13 residues in the CDR3. Trimming left V 6 bases short and J 4 bases short, with 7 bases between. CDR3 DNA: TGTGCCAGTAGGGTTCTGGGGGCCAACGTCCTGACTTTC. Protein product: CASRVLGANVLTF.

This clone was seen a handful of times. The V call is TRBV7-9, the J call TRBJ2-1, with a possible D match to TRBD2 (6 bases). Deletions cut 1 base from V and 3 bases from J, with 13 bases between. Germline V gene lookup returns CDR1 SEHNR and CDR2 FQNEAQ (reference sequence). The CDR3 consists of 16 residues. As DNA, the CDR3 is TGTGCCAGCAGCTTAGGCCGGGCTAGCGACTACAATGAGCAGTTCTTC. Amino acid sequence: CASSLGRASDYNEQFF.

The chain recombines TRBV10-3 with TRBJ2-7, with D unclear. V was shortened by 2 bases and J by 3 bases, with 11 bases between the two germline ends. Germline V CDR1 and CDR2: ENHRY, SYGVKD. The CDR3 extends over 14 amino acids. CDR3 DNA: TGTGCCATCAGTGAGCTTAACAGTAACTACGAGCAGTACTTC. Its translation: CAISELNSNYEQYF.

The V and J genes are TRBV19 and TRBJ2-1, with TRBD1 identical over 12 bases. The CDR3 totals 17 residues. After removal of 5 bases from V and 7 bases from J, the junction contained 12 bases not matched to a gene. Germline V gives CDR1 LNHDA, CDR2 SQIVND (reference sequence). The CDR3 loop is CASSVRLGTGGPNEQFF. CDR3 sequence (DNA): TGTGCCAGTAGTGTGAGGCTCGGGACAGGGGGCCCGAATGAGCAGTTCTTC.

This clone was seen only a few times. The chain couples TRBV6-1 to TRBJ1-5; D possibly corresponds to TRBD1 (6 bases). From germline, CDR1 is MNHNS and CDR2 SASEGT. Trimming cost V 4 bases and J 0 bases, with 22 bases left between them. The length of the CDR3 is 19 residues. The chain's CDR3 is CASSGQAGVTLYSNQPQHF. For the CDR3, the DNA is TGTGCCAGCAGTGGCCAAGCAGGGGTCACGCTTTATAGCAATCAGCCCCAGCATTTT.

The J gene is TRBJ2-7, the V gene TRBV21-1; the DNA was not used to check the table's D call, TRBD1. TRBV21-1 is termed a pseudogene. This CDR3 is 16 amino acids long. CDR3 region: CASSKQRKDKTYEQYF. CDR3 DNA sequence: TGTGCCAGCAGCAAACAAAGGAAGGACAAAACCTACGAGCAGTACTTC.

This sequence joins TRBV29-1 and TRBJ1-2; D gene uncertain. This CDR3 has 11 residues. The germline V and J ends were trimmed by 1 base and 9 bases, with 9 bases remaining between them. The V gene's germline CDR1 is SQVTM and CDR2 ANQGSEA. The CDR3 bases are TGCAGCGTTGAAGTAGAGGAATGCTACACCTTC. Encoded protein: CSVEVEECYTF.

The chain has TRBV19 and TRBJ2-1; no clear D gene. V lost 2 bases and J 4 bases, leaving 12 bases between the germline ends. Germline CDR1 is LNHDA and CDR2 is SQIVND (reference sequence). This CDR3 is 15 amino acids long. The CDR3 protein is CASSIRLGEYNEQFF. For the CDR3, the DNA is TGTGCCAGTAGTATACGGCTAGGAGAATACAATGAGCAGTTCTTC.

The chain is built from TRBV6-5 and TRBJ1-2; TRBD1 might be the D (6 bases). V dropped 0 bases and J dropped 4 bases, with 12 bases sitting between them. The CDR3 has 15 amino acids. The germline V gene encodes CDR1 MNHEY and CDR2 SVGAGI. The chain's CDR3 is CASSYSGGSGYGYTF. CDR3 bases: TGTGCCAGCAGTTACTCAGGGGGGAGTGGCTATGGCTACACCTTC.

The chain employs TRBV5-4 and TRBJ2-5; D not certain. CDR3 length: 16 residues. V lost 0 bases and J 1 base, leaving 13 bases between the germline ends. The germline gives CDR1 SGHNT, CDR2 YYREEE (reference sequence). CDR3 sequence: CASSLEMGRGQETQYF. The CDR3 DNA reads TGTGCCAGCAGCTTGGAAATGGGTCGAGGCCAAGAGACCCAGTACTTC.

The chain joins TRBV20-1 to TRBJ1-2; the D gene is possibly TRBD1 (6 bases). The CDR3 covers 11 residues. V shed 6 bases and J shed 6 bases, with 11 bases lying between them. Germline V lookup: CDR1 DFQATT, CDR2 SNEGSKA (reference sequence). The CDR3 reads CSAPTGNGYTF. CDR3 in DNA: TGCAGTGCGCCCACAGGGAATGGCTACACCTTC.

The chain has TRBV29-1 and TRBJ1-5, with 9 positions matching TRBD1. V lost 7 bases and J lost 5; bases outside the gene matches: 15. Germline lookup yields CDR1 SQVTM and CDR2 ANQGSEA. The length of the CDR3 is 16 residues. The CDR3 DNA reads TGCAGCGCGGTACTATTGGGACAGGGTTTCGATCAGCCCCAGCATTTT. Encoded protein: CSAVLLGQGFDQPQHF. Full variable domain (remainder filled in from reference TRBV29-1 and TRBJ1-5): SAVISQKPSRDICQRGTSLTIQCQVDSQVTMMFWYRQQPGQSLTLIATANQGSEATYESGFVIDKFPISRPNLTFSTLTVSNMSPEDSSIYLCSAVLLGQGFDQPQHFGDGTRLSIL.

J is TRBJ2-5 and V is TRBV19; TRBD1 agrees at 10 bases. Germline-derived CDR1 and CDR2 are LNHDA and SQIVND (reference sequence). J lost 4 bases, V lost 4 bases, and 9 bases had no gene match. This CDR3 contains 16 residues. CDR3 sequence reads: CASSSRRQGAGETQYF. The CDR3, as DNA: TGTGCCAGTAGTAGCCGGAGACAGGGGGCGGGAGAGACCCAGTACTTC.

Only one count was recorded for this clone. The chain recombines TRBV4-2 with TRBJ2-5; D is perhaps TRBD2 (6 bases). Trimming shortened V by 0 bases and J by 1 base, and 9 bases separated the two germline ends. This CDR3 is 15 amino acids long. The germline gives CDR1 LGHNA, CDR2 YNFKEQ. The CDR3 DNA is TGTGCCAGCAGCCAAGAGCGAGCGGGCCAAGAGACCCAGTACTTC. Translating gives CASSQERAGQETQYF.

V is TRBV7-2 and J is TRBJ2-7; D remains ambiguous. Per germline, CDR1 SGHTA and CDR2 FQGNSA. The CDR3 length is 13 residues. The V end lost 1 base, the J end lost 3 bases, and 7 bases lay between the germline ends. The CDR3 here is CASSLGRIYEQYF. CDR3 nucleotide sequence: TGTGCCAGCAGCTTAGGGCGGATCTACGAGCAGTACTTC.

V is TRBV7-9 and J is TRBJ2-2, with 10 bases aligning to TRBD2. CDR3 length: 13 residues. Germline loops: CDR1 SEHNR, CDR2 FQNEAQ (reference sequence). After removal of 10 bases from V and 6 bases from J, the junction contained 5 bases not matched to a gene. The CDR3 DNA reads as TGTGCCACCGAAGCGGGAGGGTCCGGGGAGCTGTTTTTT. Its translation is CATEAGGSGELFF. Filled out from reference TRBV7-9 and TRBJ2-2, the complete variable domain reads DTGVSQNPRHKITKRGQNVTFRCDPISEHNRLYWYRQTLGQGPEFLTYFQNEAQLEKSRLLSDRFSAERPKGSFSTLEIQRTEQGDSAMYLCATEAGGSGELFFGEGSRLTVL.

The CDR3 DNA follows: TGCGCCAGCAGCCGGCGGGAAATGGCGTACGAGCAGTACTTC. Amino acids: CASSRREMAYEQYF. V is TRBV5-1 and J is TRBJ2-7; maybe TRBD2 (6 bases). Germline V gene sequence: CDR1 SGHRS, CDR2 YFSETQ. This CDR3 has 14 residues. Trimming took 4 bases from V and 4 from J, leaving 15 bases between them.

This clone has only one observation. The chain carries TRBV2 and TRBJ1-1; D is uncertain. The germline V gene has CDR1 SNHLY and CDR2 FYNNEI. The V and J ends lost 6 bases and 3 bases respectively, with 11 bases between them. This CDR3 contains 13 residues. This CDR3 is CASSVDGDTEAFF. CDR3 DNA sequence: TGTGCCAGCAGCGTGGACGGGGACACTGAAGCTTTCTTT.

The chain couples TRBV18 to TRBJ1-1; 10 nucleotides line up with TRBD1. V gave up 1 base and J gave up 6 bases; unmatched junction bases: 8. This CDR3 has 16 amino acids. In germline, CDR1 is KGHSH, CDR2 LQKENI. This CDR3 is CASSPLVGQGGPEAFF. Here the CDR3 DNA reads TGTGCCAGCTCACCACTTGTCGGACAGGGGGGTCCTGAAGCTTTCTTT.

For the CDR3, the DNA is TGTGCCAGCCGGGACAACCCCTACAATGAGCAGTTCTTC. It is translated as CASRDNPYNEQFF. This chain links TRBV6-1 with TRBJ2-1; D may be TRBD1 (6 bases). Germline values: CDR1 MNHNS, CDR2 SASEGT. Trimming removed 8 bases at V and 2 bases at J, with 10 bases between. This CDR3 region has 13 residues.

V gene TRBV2 combines with J gene TRBJ2-3, with D possibly TRBD2 on 6 matching bases. Germline values: CDR1 SNHLY, CDR2 FYNNEI. The CDR3 covers 15 residues. Trimming pared 4 bases from V and 3 bases from J, leaving 14 bases between. The CDR3 sequence: CASSVLGSGTDTQYF. The CDR3 DNA sequence: TGTGCCAGCAGTGTTCTGGGGAGCGGGACAGATACGCAGTATTTT.

In DNA form, the CDR3 reads TGTGCCAGCAGCTTGACTCCCCGGGATGAGCAGTTCTTC. It specifies CASSLTPRDEQFF. J is TRBJ2-1 and V is TRBV5-4; D not resolved. The CDR3 has 13 amino acids. V shed 1 base and J shed 8 bases, with 10 bases lying between them. Per germline, CDR1 SGHNT and CDR2 YYREEE (reference sequence).